The 13 T cell receptor beta chains listed next were all sequenced from one sample in a study of T-cell reconstitution after alpha-beta-depleted transplantation in children. Researchers prepared the TCRbeta library using unique molecular identifiers, the study reports. TCRdb independently ran MiXCR on the PCR reads; one entry per CDR3 protein. Of 360,000 or so distinct CDR3 sequences listed, 20% are singletons. Sequenced material: PBMCs from the stem cell graft donor, taken from the stem cell graft. Receptor source: a human donor who donated a stem cell graft to a child with acute myeloid leukemia.

This chain joins TRBV12-3 or TRBV12-4 and TRBJ1-1; TRBD1 matches at 9 bases. CDR3 length equals 13 residues. Trimming cost V 4 bases and J 11 bases; bases outside gene matches: 8. The CDR3 nucleotides read TGTGCCAGCAGTTGGGGGGACAGGGCGGACGCTTTCTTT. Amino acid sequence: CASSWGDRADAFF.

Of note for this clonotype: This is likely a read error, given that the CDR3 carries no conserved phenylalanine or tryptophan at its end. The rearrangement uses TRBV7-2 and TRBJ1-1, with D maybe TRBD1 (6 bases). V was clipped by 5 bases and J by 2 bases, with 15 bases between them. This CDR3 is built from 15 residues. Germline-derived CDR1 and CDR2 are SGHTA and FQGNSA. Here the CDR3 reads CASSIPRGINTEAFL. The CDR3 DNA is TGTGCCAGCAGCATCCCCAGGGGAATAAACACTGAAGCTTTCTTA.

This clonotype was counted only a few times. V usage is TRBV7-3 and J usage is TRBJ2-1; D remains ambiguous. CDR1 is SGHTA and CDR2 is FQGTGA in the germline V gene. The CDR3 contains 15 residues. Trimming shortened V by 5 bases and J by 0 bases, and 11 bases separated the two germline ends. The CDR3 region is CASSVDLSSYNEQFF. DNA of the CDR3: TGTGCCAGCAGCGTTGACTTAAGCTCCTACAATGAGCAGTTCTTC.

This clonotype was counted only a few times. Since a much larger clone is just one base distant, this may be a read error. This chain uses TRBV6-2 or TRBV6-3 with TRBJ1-1; D remains ambiguous. The CDR3 has 11 amino acids. V gave up 2 bases and J gave up 5 bases, with 3 bases separating them. From germline, CDR1 is MNHEY and CDR2 SVGEGT. The CDR3 nucleotides are TGTGCCAGCAGTTACCCGACTGAAGCTTTCTTT. Translating gives CASSYPTEAFF.

This clonotype was observed many times. The gene calls are TRBV27 and TRBJ2-1; TRBD2 agrees at 12 bases. CDR3 length: 15 amino acids. V lost 7 bases to trimming and J lost 7 bases; unmatched junction nucleotides: 8. Germline values: CDR1 MNHEY, CDR2 SMNVEV (reference sequence). CDR3 bases: TGTGCCAGCACCGGACTAGCGGGAAGGGAGAATGAGCAGTTCTTC. It encodes CASTGLAGRENEQFF.

V gene TRBV6-2 or TRBV6-3 combines with J gene TRBJ2-1, with 9 bases lining up with TRBD1. V gave up 4 bases and J gave up 0 bases; unmatched junction bases: 25. The CDR3 loop spans 23 amino acids. Germline loops: CDR1 MNHEY, CDR2 SVGEGT. The CDR3 region is CASSSPGTGPPAGQEASYNEQFF. For the CDR3, the DNA is TGTGCCAGCAGTTCCCCCGGGACAGGGCCCCCGGCGGGACAGGAGGCCTCCTACAATGAGCAGTTCTTC.

Many counts were recorded for this clonotype. The chain recombines TRBV5-6 with TRBJ2-3; D ambiguous. In germline, CDR1 is SGHDT, CDR2 YYEEEE. V was trimmed by 0 bases and J by 3 bases, leaving 5 bases between them. The CDR3 contains 13 residues. In DNA form, the CDR3 reads TGTGCCAGCAGCTTGGAGTCGACAGATACGCAGTATTTT. Translated, it gives CASSLESTDTQYF.

The chain couples TRBV9 to TRBJ2-1; 10 bases line up with TRBD1. This CDR3 is 16 amino acids long. The V and J ends lost 4 bases and 5 bases, in that order; junction bases with no gene match: 9. Germline CDR1 and CDR2: SGDLS and YYNGEE. The CDR3 bases are TGTGCCAGCAGCCACCGGGGACAGGGGAGGGACAATGAGCAGTTCTTC. Protein product: CASSHRGQGRDNEQFF.

The sample holds a few counts of this clonotype. The rearrangement links TRBV5-1 to TRBJ2-1, with D unresolved. Between the trimmed V and J ends, which lost 0 bases and 5 bases, there was a span of 9 bases. The CDR3 has 14 residues. In germline, CDR1 is SGHRS, CDR2 YFSETQ. The DNA of the CDR3 is TGCGCCAGCAGCTTGGACCCTGGGAACAATGAGCAGTTCTTC. Amino acid sequence: CASSLDPGNNEQFF.

The genes are TRBV20-1 and TRBJ2-4, with 9 bases fitting TRBD1. The CDR3 length is 12 residues. The V segment lost 7 bases and the J segment 13 bases; nucleotides outside the gene matches: 11. The germline gives CDR1 DFQATT, CDR2 SNEGSKA (reference sequence). CDR3 sequence reads: CSGIKTGTGQYF. The CDR3 coding sequence is TGCAGTGGGATCAAAACCGGGACAGGGCAGTACTTC.

The chain is built from TRBV12-3 or TRBV12-4 and TRBJ1-1; D may be TRBD1 (6 bases). Trimming removed 3 bases at V and 7 bases at J, with 12 bases between. The CDR3 covers 13 residues. CDR3: CASSLGGPVEAFF. The CDR3 nucleotides are TGTGCCAGCAGTTTGGGGGGGCCAGTTGAAGCTTTCTTT.

There are a few counts of this clonotype. The chain employs TRBV11-3 and TRBJ2-3; no firm D call. There are 16 residues in the CDR3. Trimming removed 4 bases from V and 0 bases from J, with 14 bases in between. Germline V lookup: CDR1 SGHNT, CDR2 YENEEA. CDR3 residues: CASSSGLGPSTDTQYF. The CDR3 nucleotides read TGTGCCAGCAGCTCTGGGCTCGGACCCAGCACAGATACGCAGTATTTT. The full variable domain, with the rest looked up from reference TRBV11-3 and TRBJ2-3, is EAGVVQSPRYKIIEKKQPVAFWCNPISGHNTLYWYLQNLGQGPELLIRYENEEAVDDSQLPKDRFSAERLKGVDSTLKIQPAELGDSAVYLCASSSGLGPSTDTQYFGPGTRLTVL.

The J gene is TRBJ1-4, the V gene TRBV12-3 or TRBV12-4; no clear D gene. The CDR3 spans 13 residues. With 6 bases removed from V and 0 bases from J, the gap between germline ends came to 5 bases. CDR3 nucleotide sequence: TGTGCCAGCAGGCCTGCAACTAATGAAAAACTGTTTTTT. Its protein is CASRPATNEKLFF.